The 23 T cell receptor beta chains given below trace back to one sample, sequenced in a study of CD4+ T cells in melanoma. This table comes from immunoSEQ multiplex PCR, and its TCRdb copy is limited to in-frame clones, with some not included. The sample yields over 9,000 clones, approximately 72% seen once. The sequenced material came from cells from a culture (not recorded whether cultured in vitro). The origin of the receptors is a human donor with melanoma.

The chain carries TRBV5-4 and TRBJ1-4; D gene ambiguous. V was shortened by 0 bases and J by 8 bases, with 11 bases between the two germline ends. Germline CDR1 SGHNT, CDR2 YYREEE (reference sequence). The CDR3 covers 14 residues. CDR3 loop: CASSLGHVGEKLFF. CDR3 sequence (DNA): TGTGCCAGCAGCTTGGGGCATGTAGGGGAAAAACTGTTTTTT.

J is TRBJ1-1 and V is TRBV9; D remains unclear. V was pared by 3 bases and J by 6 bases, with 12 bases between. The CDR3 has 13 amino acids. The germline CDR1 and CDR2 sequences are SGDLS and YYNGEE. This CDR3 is CASSGTLSAEAFF. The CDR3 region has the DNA TGTGCCAGCAGCGGAACCCTTTCGGCTGAAGCTTTCTTT.

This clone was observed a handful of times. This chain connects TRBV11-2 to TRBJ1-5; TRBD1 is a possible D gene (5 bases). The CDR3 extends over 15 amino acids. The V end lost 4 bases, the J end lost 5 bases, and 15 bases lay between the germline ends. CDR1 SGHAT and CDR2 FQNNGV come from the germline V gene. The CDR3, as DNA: TGTGCCAGCAGCTCCCAGGGCGGTGGTGATCAGCCCCAGCATTTT. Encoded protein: CASSSQGGGDQPQHF.

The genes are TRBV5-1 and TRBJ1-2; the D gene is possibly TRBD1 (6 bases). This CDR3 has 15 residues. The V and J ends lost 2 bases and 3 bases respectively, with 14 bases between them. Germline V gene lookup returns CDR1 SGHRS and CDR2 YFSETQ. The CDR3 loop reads CASSFRGAGYYGYTF. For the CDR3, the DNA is TGCGCCAGCAGCTTCCGGGGGGCCGGATACTATGGCTACACCTTC.

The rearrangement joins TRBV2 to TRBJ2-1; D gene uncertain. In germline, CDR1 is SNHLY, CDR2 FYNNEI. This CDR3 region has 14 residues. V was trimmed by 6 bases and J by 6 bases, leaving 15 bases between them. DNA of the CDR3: TGTGCCAGCAGCCCTAGGTTTGCACTCAATGAGCAGTTCTTC. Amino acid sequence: CASSPRFALNEQFF.

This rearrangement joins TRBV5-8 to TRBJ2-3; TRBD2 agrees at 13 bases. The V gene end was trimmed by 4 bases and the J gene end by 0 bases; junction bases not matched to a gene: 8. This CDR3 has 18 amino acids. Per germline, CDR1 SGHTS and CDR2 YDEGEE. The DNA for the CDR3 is TGTGCCAGCAGCGTGGGGACTAGCGGGGTCCCTAGCACAGATACGCAGTATTTT. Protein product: CASSVGTSGVPSTDTQYF. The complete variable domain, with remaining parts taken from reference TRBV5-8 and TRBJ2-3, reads EAGVTQSPTHLIKTRGQQATLRCSPISGHTSVYWYQQALGLGLQFLLWYDEGEERNRGNFPPRFSGRQFPNYSSELNVNALELEDSALYLCASSVGTSGVPSTDTQYFGPGTRLTVL.

The CDR3 DNA reads as TGCAGCGTTACCGGGATTAACTATGGCTACACCTTC. It yields the protein CSVTGINYGYTF. This chain connects TRBV29-1 to TRBJ1-2; D is unclear. Germline values: CDR1 SQVTM, CDR2 ANQGSEA. Trimming pared 5 bases from V and 1 base from J, leaving 8 bases between. The CDR3 contains 12 residues.

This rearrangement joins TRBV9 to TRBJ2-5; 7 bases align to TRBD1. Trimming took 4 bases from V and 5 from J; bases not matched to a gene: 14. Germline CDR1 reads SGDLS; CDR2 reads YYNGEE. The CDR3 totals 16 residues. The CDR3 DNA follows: TGTGCCAGCAGCCAACAGGGGTCAGCACTAGGGGAGACCCAGTACTTC. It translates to CASSQQGSALGETQYF.

As DNA, the CDR3 is TGTGCCAGCCGGGGACCGTCAGTGAACACTGAAGCTTTCTTT. This sequence encodes CASRGPSVNTEAFF. The chain has TRBV19 and TRBJ1-1, with TRBD1 as a possible D gene (5 bases). From germline, CDR1 is LNHDA and CDR2 SQIVND (reference sequence). There are 14 residues in the CDR3. The germline V and J ends were trimmed by 9 bases and 0 bases, with 14 bases remaining between them.

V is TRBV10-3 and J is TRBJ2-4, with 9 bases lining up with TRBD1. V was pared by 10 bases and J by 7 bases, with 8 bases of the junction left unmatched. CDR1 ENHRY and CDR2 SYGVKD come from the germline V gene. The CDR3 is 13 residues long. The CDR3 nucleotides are TGTGCCACCGGGGGGACAGGGAACAACATTCAGTACTTC. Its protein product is CATGGTGNNIQYF.

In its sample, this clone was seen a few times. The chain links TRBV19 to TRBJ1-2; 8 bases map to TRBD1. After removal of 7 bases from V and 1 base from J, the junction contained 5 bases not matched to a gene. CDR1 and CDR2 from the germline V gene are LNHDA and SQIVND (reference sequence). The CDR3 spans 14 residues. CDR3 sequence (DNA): TGTGCCAGTACCCAGGGGGCCCATAACTATGGCTACACCTTC. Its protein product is CASTQGAHNYGYTF.

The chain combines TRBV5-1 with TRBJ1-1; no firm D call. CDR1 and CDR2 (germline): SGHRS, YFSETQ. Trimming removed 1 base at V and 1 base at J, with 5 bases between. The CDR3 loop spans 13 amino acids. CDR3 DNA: TGCGCCAGCAGCTTGCCCAAGAACACTGAAGCTTTCTTT. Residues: CASSLPKNTEAFF. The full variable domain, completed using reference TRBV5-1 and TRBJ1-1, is KAGVTQTPRYLIKTRGQQVTLSCSPISGHRSVSWYQQTPGQGLQFLFEYFSETQRNKGNFPGRFSGRQFSNSRSEMNVSTLELGDSALYLCASSLPKNTEAFFGQGTRLTVV.

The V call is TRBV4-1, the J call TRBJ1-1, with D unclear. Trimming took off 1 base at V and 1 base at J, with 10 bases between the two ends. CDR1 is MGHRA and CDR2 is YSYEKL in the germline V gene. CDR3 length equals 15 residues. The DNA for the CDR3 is TGCGCCAGCAGCCAAGTTCGCATCGGGAACACTGAAGCTTTCTTT. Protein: CASSQVRIGNTEAFF.

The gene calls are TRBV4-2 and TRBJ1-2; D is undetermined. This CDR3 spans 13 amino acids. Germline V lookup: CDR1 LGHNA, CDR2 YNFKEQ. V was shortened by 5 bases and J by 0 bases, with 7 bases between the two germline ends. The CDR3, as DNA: TGTGCCAGCAGCTTTTTGGCTAACTATGGCTACACCTTC. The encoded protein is CASSFLANYGYTF.

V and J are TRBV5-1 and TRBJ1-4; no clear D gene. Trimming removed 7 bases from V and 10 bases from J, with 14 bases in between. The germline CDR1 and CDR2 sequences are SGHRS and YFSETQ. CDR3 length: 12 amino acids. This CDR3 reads CASLSGSGKLFF. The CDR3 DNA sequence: TGCGCCAGCCTCTCTGGGTCTGGAAAACTGTTTTTT.

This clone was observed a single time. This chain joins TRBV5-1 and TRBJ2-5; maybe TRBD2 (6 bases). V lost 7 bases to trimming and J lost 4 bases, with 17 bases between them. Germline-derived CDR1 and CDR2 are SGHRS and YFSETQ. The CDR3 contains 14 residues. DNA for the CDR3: TGCGCCAGCGGAATGGAGTGGGGAGGAGAGACCCAGTACTTC. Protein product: CASGMEWGGETQYF.

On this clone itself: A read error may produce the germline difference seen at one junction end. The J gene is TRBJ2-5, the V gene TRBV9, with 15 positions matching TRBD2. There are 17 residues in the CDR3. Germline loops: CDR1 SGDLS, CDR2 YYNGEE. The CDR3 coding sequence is TGTGCCAGCAGCAGAGGGACTAGCGGGGGGCTCCAAGAGGCCCAGTACTTC. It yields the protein CASSRGTSGGLQEAQYF.

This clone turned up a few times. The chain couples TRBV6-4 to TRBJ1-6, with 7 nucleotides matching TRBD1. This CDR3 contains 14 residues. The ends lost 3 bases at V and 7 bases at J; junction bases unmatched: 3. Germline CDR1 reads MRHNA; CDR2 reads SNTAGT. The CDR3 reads CASSEGRGNSPLHF. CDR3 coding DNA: TGTGCCAGCAGTGAGGGCAGGGGGAATTCACCCCTCCACTTT.

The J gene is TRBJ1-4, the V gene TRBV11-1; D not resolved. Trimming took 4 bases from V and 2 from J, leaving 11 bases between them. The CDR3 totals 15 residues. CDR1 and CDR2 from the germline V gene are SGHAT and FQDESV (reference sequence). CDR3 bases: TGTGCCAGCAGCTCTAGGGATTCGACTAATGAAAAACTGTTTTTT. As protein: CASSSRDSTNEKLFF.

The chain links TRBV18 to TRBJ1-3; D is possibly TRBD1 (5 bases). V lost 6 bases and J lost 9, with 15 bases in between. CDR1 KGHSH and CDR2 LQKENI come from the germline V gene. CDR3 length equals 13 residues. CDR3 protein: CASSVDSQGTIYF. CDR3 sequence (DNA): TGTGCCAGCTCGGTTGACTCCCAGGGCACCATATATTTT.

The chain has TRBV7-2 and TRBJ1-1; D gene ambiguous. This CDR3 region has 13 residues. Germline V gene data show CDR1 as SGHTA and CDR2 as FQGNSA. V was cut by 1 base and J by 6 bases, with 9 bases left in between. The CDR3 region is CASSLGRPAEAFF. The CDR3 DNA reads TGTGCCAGCAGCTTAGGTCGGCCGGCTGAAGCTTTCTTT.

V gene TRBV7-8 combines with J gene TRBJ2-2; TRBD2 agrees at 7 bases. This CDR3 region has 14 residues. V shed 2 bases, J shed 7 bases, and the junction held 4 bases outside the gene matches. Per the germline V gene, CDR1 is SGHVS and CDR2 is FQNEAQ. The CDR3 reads CASSLSGIDGELFF. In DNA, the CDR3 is TGTGCCAGCAGCTTAAGCGGGATCGACGGGGAGCTGTTTTTT.

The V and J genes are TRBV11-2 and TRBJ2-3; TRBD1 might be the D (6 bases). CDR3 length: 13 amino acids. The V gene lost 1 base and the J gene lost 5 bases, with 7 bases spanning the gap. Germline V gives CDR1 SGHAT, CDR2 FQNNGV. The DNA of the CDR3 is TGTGCCAGCAGCTTAGTCAGGGGAGATACGCAGTATTTT. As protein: CASSLVRGDTQYF.